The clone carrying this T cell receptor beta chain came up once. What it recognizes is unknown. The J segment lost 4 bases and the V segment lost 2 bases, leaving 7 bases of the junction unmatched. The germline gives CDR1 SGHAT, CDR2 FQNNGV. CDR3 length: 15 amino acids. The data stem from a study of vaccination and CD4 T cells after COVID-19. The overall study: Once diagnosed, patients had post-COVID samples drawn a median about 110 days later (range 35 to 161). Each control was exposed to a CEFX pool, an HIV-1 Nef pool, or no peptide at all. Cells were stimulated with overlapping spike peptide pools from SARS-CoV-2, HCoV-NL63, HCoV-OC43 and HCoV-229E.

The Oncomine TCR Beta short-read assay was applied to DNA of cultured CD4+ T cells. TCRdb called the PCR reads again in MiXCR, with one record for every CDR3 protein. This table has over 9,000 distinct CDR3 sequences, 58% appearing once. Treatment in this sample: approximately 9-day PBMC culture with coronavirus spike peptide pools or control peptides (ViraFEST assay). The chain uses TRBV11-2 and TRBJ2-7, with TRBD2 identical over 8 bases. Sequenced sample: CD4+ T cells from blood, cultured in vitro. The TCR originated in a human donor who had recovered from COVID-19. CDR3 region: CASSLFSGGPYEQYF. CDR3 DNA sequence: TGTGCCAGCAGCTTATTCTCGGGAGGGCCATACGAGCAGTACTTC.